This TCR beta chain was observed in a study of resident and recirculating memory T cells in vitiligo (dated 2018 in TCRdb). Looking at the study overall: For TCR beta sequencing, each of a few stable vitiligo patients provided PBMCs and epidermis from shave biopsies taken at two lesional sites and two nonlesional sites. Samples were homogenized without cell sorting just before genomic DNA extraction with the Qiagen DNeasy Blood & Tissue Kit. The goal of the human TCR beta sequencing was to check whether lesional vitiligo skin contained specific clones that differed from the clones found in nonlesional skin and blood.

TCR beta chains were amplified from genomic DNA with the immunoSEQ hsTCRB kit. TCR beta libraries were sequenced on an Illumina MiSeq instrument by the immunoSEQ service. On the authors' methods: The immunoSEQ Analyzer was used to analyze the repertoire data. TCRdb limited this immuneACCESS table to in-frame rearrangements with V and J called. A share of clones is missing; checked studies link under half to unresolved V genes, and the rest is unexplained. V, J and clone size are those of that table, while D and trimming were read from the DNA. In all, the sample holds tens of thousands of clones, and approximately 89% of those were seen once. In total, the top ten clones hold around 4.9% of the sample. On the study overall, not on this receptor specifically: Future mechanistic studies are needed so that the relative contributions of the lesion-infiltrating T cell clones and of human Trm versus Tcm pools can be evaluated. By overlap and correlation analysis, no significant repertoire overlap was shown between biopsies, even within a single patient, except for each lesion compared with itself. TCR sequences were not found to be conserved across biopsy sites or patients, suggesting that different lesions are infiltrated by different T cell clones, a pattern described as private specificity. No unique dominant TCR clone was detected, and clonality varied among vitiligo lesions.

Comment on this clone: Its antigen has not been determined. One base away there is no much larger clone; base qualities are not given.

Vitiligo was considered stable when no change in lesions had been observed over the previous 6 months. To qualify as stable, patients additionally needed to show no confetti depigmentation, which is a clinical sign of active vitiligo. Anyone who had been treated within the previous three months was excluded from the study. Ficoll density gradient centrifugation was used to isolate PBMCs from heparinized blood, after which the PBMCs were flash-frozen. V sheds 5 bases and J sheds 2 bases, leaving 19 bases between their ends. The CDR3 numbers 16 residues from cysteine through phenylalanine. Only CDR3 DNA remains: 48 bases, in frame from the first base. The germline V gene (reference sequence) gives CDR1 as SGHAT and CDR2 as FQDESV.

The chain was built from TRBV11-1 and TRBJ2-7; tentative D gene TRBD1, with 6 bases matching. The clonotype comes from a male donor with vitiligo. Sample: blood. The DNA is as follows: TGTGCCAGCAGCGGGGGCAGAACAGGTGCTACCTACGAGCAGTACTTC. It specifies CASSGGRTGATYEQYF.